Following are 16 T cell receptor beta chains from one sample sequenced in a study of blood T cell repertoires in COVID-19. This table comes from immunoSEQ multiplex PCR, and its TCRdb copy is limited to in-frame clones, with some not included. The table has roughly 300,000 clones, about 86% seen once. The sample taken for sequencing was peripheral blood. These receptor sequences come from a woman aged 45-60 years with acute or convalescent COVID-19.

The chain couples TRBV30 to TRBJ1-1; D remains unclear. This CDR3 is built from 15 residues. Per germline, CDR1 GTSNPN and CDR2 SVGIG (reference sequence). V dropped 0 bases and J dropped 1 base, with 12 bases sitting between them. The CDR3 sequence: CAWSVRVSGNTEAFF. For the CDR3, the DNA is TGTGCCTGGAGTGTACGAGTATCGGGGAACACTGAAGCTTTCTTT.

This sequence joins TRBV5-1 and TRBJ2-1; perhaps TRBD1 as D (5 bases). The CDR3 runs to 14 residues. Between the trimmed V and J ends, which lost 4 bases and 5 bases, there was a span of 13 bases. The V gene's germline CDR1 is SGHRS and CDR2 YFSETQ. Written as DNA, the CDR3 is TGCGCCAGCAGCCGCCAAACAGGACACAATGAGCAGTTCTTC. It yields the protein CASSRQTGHNEQFF.

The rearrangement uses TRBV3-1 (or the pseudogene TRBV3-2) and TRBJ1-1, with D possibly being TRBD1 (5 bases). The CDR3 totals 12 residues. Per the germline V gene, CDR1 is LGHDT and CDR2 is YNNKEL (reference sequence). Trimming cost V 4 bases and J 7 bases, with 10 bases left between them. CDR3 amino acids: CASSRWRGEAFF. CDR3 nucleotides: TGTGCCAGCAGCCGGTGGAGGGGTGAAGCTTTCTTT.

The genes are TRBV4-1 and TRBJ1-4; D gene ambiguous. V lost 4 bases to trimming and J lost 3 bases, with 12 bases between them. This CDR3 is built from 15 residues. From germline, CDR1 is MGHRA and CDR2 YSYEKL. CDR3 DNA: TGCGCCAGCAGCCGCGGGGTTAGGTCTAATGAAAAACTGTTTTTT. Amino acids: CASSRGVRSNEKLFF.

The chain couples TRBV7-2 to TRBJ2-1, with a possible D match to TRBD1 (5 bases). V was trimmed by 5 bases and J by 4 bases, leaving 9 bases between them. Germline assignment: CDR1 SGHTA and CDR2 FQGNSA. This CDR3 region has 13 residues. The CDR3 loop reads CASSLGHYNEQFF. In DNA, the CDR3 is TGTGCCAGCAGCCTAGGACATTACAATGAGCAGTTCTTC.

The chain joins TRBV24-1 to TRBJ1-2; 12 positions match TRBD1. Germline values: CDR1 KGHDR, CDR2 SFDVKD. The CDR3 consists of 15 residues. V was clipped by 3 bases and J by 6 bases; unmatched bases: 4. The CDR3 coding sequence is TGTGCCACCAGTGATCCAGGGACAGGGGGCGATGGCTACACCTTC. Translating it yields CATSDPGTGGDGYTF.

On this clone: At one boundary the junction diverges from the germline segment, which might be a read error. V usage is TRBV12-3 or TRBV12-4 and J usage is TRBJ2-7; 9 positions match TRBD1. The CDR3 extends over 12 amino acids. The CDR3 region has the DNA TGTGCCAGCACTTCCCCCGGGACAGGGTCTCAGTTC. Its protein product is CASTSPGTGSQF.

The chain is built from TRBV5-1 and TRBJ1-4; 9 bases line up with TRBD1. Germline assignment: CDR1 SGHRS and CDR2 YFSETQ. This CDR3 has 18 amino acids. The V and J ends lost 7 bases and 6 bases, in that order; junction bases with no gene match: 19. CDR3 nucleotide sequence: TGCGCCAGCTCACGAAGCCCGGGACAGGGAAAGGTGGATGAAAAACTGTTTTTT. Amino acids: CASSRSPGQGKVDEKLFF.

CDR3 loop: CAIQATGVYGYTF. The CDR3 nucleotides are TGTGCCATCCAAGCCACAGGGGTCTATGGCTACACCTTC. The V gene is TRBV10-3, the J gene TRBJ1-2, with TRBD1 matching over 7 bases. The CDR3 has 13 amino acids. J was trimmed by 4 bases and V by 8 bases; bases with no gene match: 7. CDR1 and CDR2 (germline): ENHRY, SYGVKD.

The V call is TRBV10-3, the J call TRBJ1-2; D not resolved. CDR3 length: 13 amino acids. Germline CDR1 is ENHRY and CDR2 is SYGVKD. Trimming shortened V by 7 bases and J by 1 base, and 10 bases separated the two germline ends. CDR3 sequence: CAITPGSNYGYTF. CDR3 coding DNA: TGTGCCATCACTCCGGGAAGTAACTATGGCTACACCTTC.

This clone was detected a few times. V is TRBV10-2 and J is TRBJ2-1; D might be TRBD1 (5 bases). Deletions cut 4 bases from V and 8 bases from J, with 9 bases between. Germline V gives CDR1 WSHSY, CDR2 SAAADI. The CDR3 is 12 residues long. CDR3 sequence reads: CASSAQGDEQFF. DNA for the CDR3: TGCGCCAGCAGTGCCCAGGGCGATGAGCAGTTCTTC.

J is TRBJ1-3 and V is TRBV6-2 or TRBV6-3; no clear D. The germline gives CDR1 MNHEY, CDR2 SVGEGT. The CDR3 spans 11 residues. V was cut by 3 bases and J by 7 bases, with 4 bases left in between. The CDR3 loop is CASSYGNTIYF. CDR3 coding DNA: TGTGCCAGCAGTTATGGCAACACCATATATTTT.

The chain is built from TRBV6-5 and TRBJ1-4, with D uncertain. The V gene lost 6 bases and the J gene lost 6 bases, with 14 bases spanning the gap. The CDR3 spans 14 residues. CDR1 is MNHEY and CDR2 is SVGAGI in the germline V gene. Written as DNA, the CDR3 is TGTGCCAGCAGGCTCGTCGACGGGGATGAAAAACTGTTTTTT. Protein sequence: CASRLVDGDEKLFF.

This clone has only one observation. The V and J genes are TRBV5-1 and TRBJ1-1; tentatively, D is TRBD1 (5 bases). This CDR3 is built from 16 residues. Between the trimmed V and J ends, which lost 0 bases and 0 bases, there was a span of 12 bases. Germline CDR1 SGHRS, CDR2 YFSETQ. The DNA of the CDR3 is TGCGCCAGCAGCTTGGGACAGATTAGAATGAACACTGAAGCTTTCTTT. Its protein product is CASSLGQIRMNTEAFF.

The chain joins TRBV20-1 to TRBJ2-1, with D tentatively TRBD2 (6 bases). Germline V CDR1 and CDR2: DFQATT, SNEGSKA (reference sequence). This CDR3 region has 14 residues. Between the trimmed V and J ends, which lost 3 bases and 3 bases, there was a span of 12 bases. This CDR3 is CSASLGLDYNEQFF. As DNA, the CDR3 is TGCAGTGCTAGTTTGGGACTGGACTACAATGAGCAGTTCTTC.

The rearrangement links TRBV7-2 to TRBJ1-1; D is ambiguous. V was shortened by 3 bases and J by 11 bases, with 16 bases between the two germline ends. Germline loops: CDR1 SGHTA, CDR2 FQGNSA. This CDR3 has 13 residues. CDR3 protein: CASSFGRESTAFF. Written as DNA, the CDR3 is TGTGCCAGCAGCTTTGGACGGGAGTCCACGGCTTTCTTT.